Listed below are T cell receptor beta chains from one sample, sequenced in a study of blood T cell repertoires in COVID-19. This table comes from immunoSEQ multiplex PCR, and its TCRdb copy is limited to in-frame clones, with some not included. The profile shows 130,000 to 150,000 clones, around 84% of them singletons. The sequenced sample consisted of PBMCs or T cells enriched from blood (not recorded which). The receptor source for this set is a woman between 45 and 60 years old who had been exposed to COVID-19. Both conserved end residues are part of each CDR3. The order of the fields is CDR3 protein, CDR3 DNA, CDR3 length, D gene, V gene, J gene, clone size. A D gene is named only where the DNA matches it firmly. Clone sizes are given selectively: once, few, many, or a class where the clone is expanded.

cdr3_aa: CASKGAGTQGNQPQHF; cdr3_nt: TGTGCCAGTAAGGGGGCAGGGACACAAGGCAATCAGCCCCAGCATTTT; cdr3_length: 16; d_call: TRBD1; v_call: TRBV19; j_call: TRBJ1-5; clone_size: NA
cdr3_aa: CASSKSTVTDTQYF; cdr3_nt: TGTGCCAGCAGCAAATCCACAGTCACAGATACGCAGTATTTT; cdr3_length: 14; d_call: NA; v_call: TRBV3-1/TRBV3-2; j_call: TRBJ2-3; clone_size: once
cdr3_aa: CASQGVNSPLHF; cdr3_nt: TGTGCCAGCCAGGGGGTTAATTCACCCCTCCACTTT; cdr3_length: 12; d_call: TRBD1; v_call: TRBV5-4; j_call: TRBJ1-6; clone_size: NA
cdr3_aa: CASSSRAGAYNEQFF; cdr3_nt: TGTGCCAGTAGTAGTCGAGCGGGGGCCTACAATGAGCAGTTCTTC; cdr3_length: 15; d_call: TRBD2; v_call: TRBV19; j_call: TRBJ2-1; clone_size: NA
cdr3_aa: CASSQTGLFTEAFF; cdr3_nt: TGTGCCAGCAGCCAAACGGGACTTTTCACTGAAGCTTTCTTT; cdr3_length: 14; d_call: NA; v_call: TRBV3-1/TRBV3-2; j_call: TRBJ1-1; clone_size: NA
cdr3_aa: CASSPGLASTTQYF; cdr3_nt: TGTGCCAGCAGCCCGGGACTAGCCTCGACTACGCAGTATTTT; cdr3_length: 14; d_call: TRBD2; v_call: TRBV4-2; j_call: TRBJ2-3; clone_size: NA
cdr3_aa: CASSLGLAGGSDTDTQYF; cdr3_nt: TGTGCCAGCAGCTTGGGACTAGCGGGGGGGTCTGACACAGATACGCAGTATTTT; cdr3_length: 18; d_call: TRBD2; v_call: TRBV7-2; j_call: TRBJ2-3; clone_size: many
cdr3_aa: CATSDRTGVKGYTF; cdr3_nt: TGTGCCACCAGTGATCGGACAGGGGTCAAGGGCTACACCTTC; cdr3_length: 14; d_call: TRBD1; v_call: TRBV24-1; j_call: TRBJ1-2; clone_size: NA
cdr3_aa: CASRPSYNSPLHF; cdr3_nt: TGTGCCAGCCGGCCTAGCTATAATTCACCCCTCCACTTT; cdr3_length: 13; d_call: NA; v_call: TRBV7-8; j_call: TRBJ1-6; clone_size: NA
cdr3_aa: CASSLSGRDYEQYF; cdr3_nt: TGTGCCAGCAGTCTTAGCGGGAGGGACTACGAGCAGTACTTC; cdr3_length: 14; d_call: TRBD2; v_call: TRBV3-1/TRBV3-2; j_call: TRBJ2-7; clone_size: NA
cdr3_aa: CASSTPRGGSMNTEAFF; cdr3_nt: TGTGCCAGTAGTACCCCCCGTGGGGGGTCCATGAACACTGAAGCTTTCTTT; cdr3_length: 17; d_call: NA; v_call: TRBV19; j_call: TRBJ1-1; clone_size: NA
cdr3_aa: CASSQDPVRTSNSNEQFF; cdr3_nt: TGCGCCAGCAGCCAAGACCCGGTGAGGACTAGTAACAGCAATGAGCAGTTCTTC; cdr3_length: 18; d_call: TRBD2; v_call: TRBV4-3; j_call: TRBJ2-1; clone_size: once
cdr3_aa: CASSYSGRGALDGELFF; cdr3_nt: TGTGCCAGCAGTTACTCGGGGCGGGGGGCCCTCGACGGGGAGCTGTTTTTT; cdr3_length: 17; d_call: TRBD2; v_call: TRBV6-2/TRBV6-3; j_call: TRBJ2-2; clone_size: NA
cdr3_aa: CASSLIRGAEETQYF; cdr3_nt: TGTGCCAGCAGCTTGATACGGGGGGCCGAAGAGACCCAGTACTTC; cdr3_length: 15; d_call: NA; v_call: TRBV7-2; j_call: TRBJ2-5; clone_size: NA
cdr3_aa: CASTPLLAGAYEQYF; cdr3_nt: TGTGCCAGCACCCCGCTGTTAGCGGGAGCTTACGAGCAGTACTTC; cdr3_length: 15; d_call: TRBD2; v_call: TRBV6-5; j_call: TRBJ2-7; clone_size: NA
cdr3_aa: CASSQEVRERETQYF; cdr3_nt: TGCGCCAGCAGCCAAGAGGTGAGAGAACGAGAGACCCAGTACTTC; cdr3_length: 15; d_call: NA; v_call: TRBV4-1; j_call: TRBJ2-5; clone_size: NA
cdr3_aa: CASSFSVNTGELFF; cdr3_nt: TGTGCCAGCAGTTTCAGTGTTAACACCGGGGAGCTGTTTTTT; cdr3_length: 14; d_call: NA; v_call: TRBV6-5; j_call: TRBJ2-2; clone_size: NA
cdr3_aa: CASSYYPAAIDTQYF; cdr3_nt: TGTGCCAGCAGCTATTATCCCGCAGCGATTGATACGCAGTATTTT; cdr3_length: 15; d_call: NA; v_call: TRBV11-2; j_call: TRBJ2-3; clone_size: NA
cdr3_aa: CASSNTRKGEDTQYF; cdr3_nt: TGTGCCAGCAGCAATACTAGAAAAGGTGAAGATACGCAGTATTTT; cdr3_length: 15; d_call: NA; v_call: TRBV5-4; j_call: TRBJ2-3; clone_size: NA
cdr3_aa: CASSLRGLADLSSYNEQFF; cdr3_nt: TGTGCCAGCAGTTTAAGGGGACTAGCCGATTTAAGCTCCTACAATGAGCAGTTCTTC; cdr3_length: 19; d_call: TRBD2; v_call: TRBV27; j_call: TRBJ2-1; clone_size: NA
cdr3_aa: CASSLGQTNQETQYF; cdr3_nt: TGTGCCAGCAGCTTGGGACAGACGAACCAAGAGACCCAGTACTTC; cdr3_length: 15; d_call: TRBD1; v_call: TRBV11-2; j_call: TRBJ2-5; clone_size: NA
cdr3_aa: CATSRDPGTGGSEQYF; cdr3_nt: TGTGCCACCAGCAGAGATCCCGGGACAGGGGGTTCCGAGCAGTACTTC; cdr3_length: 16; d_call: TRBD1; v_call: TRBV15; j_call: TRBJ2-7; clone_size: few
cdr3_aa: CASSPSNRGNQPQHF; cdr3_nt: TGTGCCAGCTCACCGTCTAACAGGGGGAATCAGCCCCAGCATTTT; cdr3_length: 15; d_call: TRBD1; v_call: TRBV18; j_call: TRBJ1-5; clone_size: NA
cdr3_aa: CASSFWQGHEQYF; cdr3_nt: TGTGCCAGCAGCTTCTGGCAGGGCCACGAGCAGTACTTC; cdr3_length: 13; d_call: NA; v_call: TRBV11-2; j_call: TRBJ2-7; clone_size: many
cdr3_aa: CASSSRGSGIYNEQFF; cdr3_nt: TGTGCCAGCAGCTCCCGAGGTAGCGGGATCTACAATGAGCAGTTCTTC; cdr3_length: 16; d_call: TRBD2; v_call: TRBV6-2/TRBV6-3; j_call: TRBJ2-1; clone_size: NA
cdr3_aa: CASSETAGVAYEQYF; cdr3_nt: TGTGCCAGCAGTGAAACGGCGGGAGTGGCCTACGAGCAGTACTTC; cdr3_length: 15; d_call: TRBD2; v_call: TRBV2; j_call: TRBJ2-7; clone_size: NA
cdr3_aa: CASRLEIGQNTEAFF; cdr3_nt: TGTGCCAGCCGCCTGGAGATCGGACAGAACACTGAAGCTTTCTTT; cdr3_length: 15; d_call: NA; v_call: TRBV27; j_call: TRBJ1-1; clone_size: NA
cdr3_aa: CASSLWGDRGDGYTF; cdr3_nt: TGTGCCAGCAGCCTGTGGGGGGACAGGGGTGACGGCTACACCTTC; cdr3_length: 15; d_call: TRBD1; v_call: TRBV27; j_call: TRBJ1-2; clone_size: NA
cdr3_aa: CVLVIGGGMFF; cdr3_nt: TGTGTCCTGGTCATTGGGGGAGGGATGTTCTTC; cdr3_length: 11; d_call: TRBD2; v_call: TRBV30; j_call: TRBJ2-1; clone_size: NA
cdr3_aa: CATSRDRVTKAFF; cdr3_nt: TGTGCCACCAGCAGAGATCGGGTGACGAAAGCTTTCTTT; cdr3_length: 13; d_call: NA; v_call: TRBV15; j_call: TRBJ1-1; clone_size: NA
cdr3_aa: CASSSQGRLLGPQHF; cdr3_nt: TGTGCCAGCAGTTCCCAGGGGCGCCTTCTAGGGCCCCAGCATTTT; cdr3_length: 15; d_call: NA; v_call: TRBV27; j_call: TRBJ1-5; clone_size: NA
cdr3_aa: CARGGTGELFF; cdr3_nt: TGTGCCAGGGGGGGCACCGGGGAGCTGTTTTTT; cdr3_length: 11; d_call: NA; v_call: TRBV30; j_call: TRBJ2-2; clone_size: NA
cdr3_aa: CASSLRLAGNWGSNEQFF; cdr3_nt: TGCGCCAGCAGCCTTCGACTAGCGGGGAACTGGGGAAGCAATGAGCAGTTCTTC; cdr3_length: 18; d_call: TRBD2; v_call: TRBV5-1; j_call: TRBJ2-1; clone_size: once
cdr3_aa: CASSLAFRTGGTEAFF; cdr3_nt: TGTGCCAGCAGCTTAGCTTTTCGGACAGGGGGCACTGAAGCTTTCTTT; cdr3_length: 16; d_call: TRBD1; v_call: TRBV7-8; j_call: TRBJ1-1; clone_size: NA
cdr3_aa: CASSMSREQGAFF; cdr3_nt: TGTGCCAGTAGTATGAGTAGGGAACAGGGAGCTTTCTTT; cdr3_length: 13; d_call: NA; v_call: TRBV19; j_call: TRBJ1-1; clone_size: once
cdr3_aa: CASSKKELGADQPQHF; cdr3_nt: TGTGCCAGCTCCAAGAAGGAGTTAGGGGCAGATCAGCCCCAGCATTTT; cdr3_length: 16; d_call: NA; v_call: TRBV18; j_call: TRBJ1-5; clone_size: NA
cdr3_aa: CASSLVTGGSYEQYF; cdr3_nt: TGTGCCAGCAGCTTAGTGACAGGTGGTTCCTACGAGCAGTACTTC; cdr3_length: 15; d_call: NA; v_call: TRBV7-2; j_call: TRBJ2-7; clone_size: NA
cdr3_aa: CASSPGTFNPRPQHF; cdr3_nt: TGCGCCAGCAGCCCCGGGACTTTCAATCCACGGCCCCAGCATTTT; cdr3_length: 15; d_call: NA; v_call: TRBV10-2; j_call: TRBJ1-5; clone_size: NA
cdr3_aa: CASSPQVAGPYNEQFF; cdr3_nt: TGTGCCAGCAGCCCGCAGGTAGCGGGACCATACAATGAGCAGTTCTTC; cdr3_length: 16; d_call: TRBD2; v_call: TRBV5-4; j_call: TRBJ2-1; clone_size: NA
cdr3_aa: CASRLTGSSYNEQFF; cdr3_nt: TGTGCCAGCAGGCTTACAGGGAGCTCCTACAATGAGCAGTTCTTC; cdr3_length: 15; d_call: NA; v_call: TRBV7-9; j_call: TRBJ2-1; clone_size: NA
cdr3_aa: CASSYTSGGAGELFF; cdr3_nt: TGTGCCAGCAGTTACACTAGCGGGGGGGCCGGGGAGCTGTTTTTT; cdr3_length: 15; d_call: TRBD2; v_call: TRBV6-2/TRBV6-3; j_call: TRBJ2-2; clone_size: many
cdr3_aa: CASSLGLAGWEYEQYF; cdr3_nt: TGTGCCAGCAGCTTAGGGCTAGCGGGGTGGGAGTACGAGCAGTACTTC; cdr3_length: 16; d_call: TRBD2; v_call: TRBV7-8; j_call: TRBJ2-7; clone_size: once
cdr3_aa: CASSQGSSFKAGELFF; cdr3_nt: TGTGCCAGCAGCCAAGGATCTAGTTTTAAGGCCGGGGAGCTGTTTTTT; cdr3_length: 16; d_call: NA; v_call: TRBV14; j_call: TRBJ2-2; clone_size: NA
cdr3_aa: CATATTNTGELFF; cdr3_nt: TGTGCCACAGCAACGACTAACACCGGGGAGCTGTTTTTT; cdr3_length: 13; d_call: NA; v_call: TRBV7-9; j_call: TRBJ2-2; clone_size: NA
cdr3_aa: CASSSPGQYTDTQYF; cdr3_nt: TGTGCCAGCAGCTCCCCCGGACAGTACACAGATACGCAGTATTTT; cdr3_length: 15; d_call: NA; v_call: TRBV9; j_call: TRBJ2-3; clone_size: NA
cdr3_aa: CASSIWKQGYNEQFF; cdr3_nt: TGTGCCAGTAGTATATGGAAACAGGGGTACAATGAGCAGTTCTTC; cdr3_length: 15; d_call: TRBD1; v_call: TRBV19; j_call: TRBJ2-1; clone_size: NA
cdr3_aa: CASSQIFRANTEAFF; cdr3_nt: TGTGCCAGCAGCCAAATATTCAGGGCTAACACTGAAGCTTTCTTT; cdr3_length: 15; d_call: NA; v_call: TRBV14; j_call: TRBJ1-1; clone_size: NA
cdr3_aa: CASSSNIEGAGELFF; cdr3_nt: TGTGCCAGCAGCAGTAATATAGAGGGGGCCGGGGAGCTGTTTTTT; cdr3_length: 15; d_call: NA; v_call: TRBV5-4; j_call: TRBJ2-2; clone_size: NA
cdr3_aa: CASSPQSTGGKQFF; cdr3_nt: TGTGCCAGCAGCCCCCAATCTACAGGGGGGAAGCAGTTCTTC; cdr3_length: 14; d_call: TRBD1; v_call: TRBV7-2; j_call: TRBJ2-1; clone_size: NA
cdr3_aa: CSAGTGGNSPLHF; cdr3_nt: TGCAGCGCCGGGACAGGGGGAAATTCACCCCTCCACTTT; cdr3_length: 13; d_call: TRBD1; v_call: TRBV29-1; j_call: TRBJ1-6; clone_size: NA
cdr3_aa: CASSPSTGNTEAFF; cdr3_nt: TGTGCCAGTAGTCCATCGACAGGGAACACTGAAGCTTTCTTT; cdr3_length: 14; d_call: NA; v_call: TRBV19; j_call: TRBJ1-1; clone_size: NA
cdr3_aa: CASSERDRRGGWGYF; cdr3_nt: TGTGCCAGCAGTGAAAGGGACAGGCGGGGCGGTTGGGGGTATTTT; cdr3_length: 15; d_call: TRBD1; v_call: TRBV6-1; j_call: TRBJ2-3; clone_size: few
cdr3_aa: CASSSVGVGAFF; cdr3_nt: TGTGCCAGCAGTTCCGTGGGAGTGGGAGCTTTCTTT; cdr3_length: 12; d_call: NA; v_call: TRBV27; j_call: TRBJ1-1; clone_size: few
cdr3_aa: CASAEGRGHGYTF; cdr3_nt: TGTGCCAGCGCAGAGGGCAGGGGCCATGGCTACACCTTC; cdr3_length: 13; d_call: NA; v_call: TRBV5-8; j_call: TRBJ1-2; clone_size: NA
cdr3_aa: CASSMQFYQPQHF; cdr3_nt: TGTGCCAGTAGTATGCAGTTTTATCAGCCCCAGCATTTT; cdr3_length: 13; d_call: NA; v_call: TRBV19; j_call: TRBJ1-5; clone_size: NA
cdr3_aa: CASSSGFSYNEQFF; cdr3_nt: TGTGCCAGCAGTTCGGGGTTTTCCTACAATGAGCAGTTCTTC; cdr3_length: 14; d_call: NA; v_call: TRBV6-2/TRBV6-3; j_call: TRBJ2-1; clone_size: NA
cdr3_aa: CASSEWGQETYSNQPQHF; cdr3_nt: TGCGCCAGCAGTGAGTGGGGACAGGAGACTTATAGCAATCAGCCCCAGCATTTT; cdr3_length: 18; d_call: TRBD1; v_call: TRBV10-2; j_call: TRBJ1-5; clone_size: few
cdr3_aa: CASSVDQGREKLFF; cdr3_nt: TGTGCCAGCAGCGTAGACCAGGGTAGGGAAAAACTGTTTTTT; cdr3_length: 14; d_call: NA; v_call: TRBV9; j_call: TRBJ1-4; clone_size: few